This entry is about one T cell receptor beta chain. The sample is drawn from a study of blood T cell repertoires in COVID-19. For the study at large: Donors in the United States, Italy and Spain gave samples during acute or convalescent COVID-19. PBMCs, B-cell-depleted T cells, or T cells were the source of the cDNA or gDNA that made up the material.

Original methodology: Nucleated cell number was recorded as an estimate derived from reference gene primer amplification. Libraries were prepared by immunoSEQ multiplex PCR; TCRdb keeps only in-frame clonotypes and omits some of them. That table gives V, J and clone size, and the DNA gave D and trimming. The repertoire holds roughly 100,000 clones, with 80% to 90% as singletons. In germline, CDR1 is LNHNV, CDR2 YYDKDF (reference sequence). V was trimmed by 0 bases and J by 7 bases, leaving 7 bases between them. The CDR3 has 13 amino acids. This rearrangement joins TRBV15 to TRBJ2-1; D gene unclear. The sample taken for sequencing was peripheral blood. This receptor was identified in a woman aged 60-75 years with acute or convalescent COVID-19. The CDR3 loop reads CATSRDSSNEQFF. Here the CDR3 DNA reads TGTGCCACCAGCAGAGATTCCAGTAATGAGCAGTTCTTC. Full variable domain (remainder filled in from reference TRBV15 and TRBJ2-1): DAMVIQNPRYQVTQFGKPVTLSCSQTLNHNVMYWYQQKSSQAPKLLFHYYDKDFNNEADTPDNFQSRRPNTSFCFLDIRSPGLGDTAMYLCATSRDSSNEQFFGPGTRLTVL.